The TCR beta chain described here comes from a study of shared T cell receptors in the human thymus. The table came from immunoSEQ multiplex PCR; TCRdb's copy has only in-frame clones and leaves some out. The sample holds 550,000 to 800,000 clones, 70% to 90% seen once. This sample was also put to use in a study of human thymus T cells.

Sequenced sample: thymocytes. The sequence was obtained from a girl under three years old with a congenital heart defect.

The CDR3 region is CASSNGVSYEQYF. The CDR3 nucleotides read TGTGCCAGCAGCAACGGGGTCTCCTACGAGCAGTACTTC. This rearrangement joins TRBV5-8 to TRBJ2-7, with a tentative D call TRBD2 (5 bases). The CDR3 sequence is 13 residues long. Germline lookup yields CDR1 SGHTS and CDR2 YDEGEE. Between the trimmed V and J ends, which lost 4 bases and 0 bases, there was a span of 8 bases. Using reference TRBV5-8 and TRBJ2-7 for the parts outside the CDR3, the full variable domain is EAGVTQSPTHLIKTRGQQATLRCSPISGHTSVYWYQQALGLGLQFLLWYDEGEERNRGNFPPRFSGRQFPNYSSELNVNALELEDSALYLCASSNGVSYEQYFGPGTRLTVT.